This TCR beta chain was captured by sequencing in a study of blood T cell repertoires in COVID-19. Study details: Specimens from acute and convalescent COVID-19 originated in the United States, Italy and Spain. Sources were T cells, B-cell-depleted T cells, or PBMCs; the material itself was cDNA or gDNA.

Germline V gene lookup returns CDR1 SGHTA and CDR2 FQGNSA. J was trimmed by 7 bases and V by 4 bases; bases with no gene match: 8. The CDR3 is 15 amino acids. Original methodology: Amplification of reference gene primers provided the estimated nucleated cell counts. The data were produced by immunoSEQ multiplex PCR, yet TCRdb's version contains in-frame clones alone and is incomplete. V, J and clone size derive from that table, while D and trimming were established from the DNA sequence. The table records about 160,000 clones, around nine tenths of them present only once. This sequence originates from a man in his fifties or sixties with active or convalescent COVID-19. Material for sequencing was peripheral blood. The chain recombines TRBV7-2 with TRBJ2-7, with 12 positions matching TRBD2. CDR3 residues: CASSSLAGGSGEQYF. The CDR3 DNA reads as TGTGCCAGCAGCTCCCTAGCGGGAGGGAGTGGTGAGCAGTACTTC.